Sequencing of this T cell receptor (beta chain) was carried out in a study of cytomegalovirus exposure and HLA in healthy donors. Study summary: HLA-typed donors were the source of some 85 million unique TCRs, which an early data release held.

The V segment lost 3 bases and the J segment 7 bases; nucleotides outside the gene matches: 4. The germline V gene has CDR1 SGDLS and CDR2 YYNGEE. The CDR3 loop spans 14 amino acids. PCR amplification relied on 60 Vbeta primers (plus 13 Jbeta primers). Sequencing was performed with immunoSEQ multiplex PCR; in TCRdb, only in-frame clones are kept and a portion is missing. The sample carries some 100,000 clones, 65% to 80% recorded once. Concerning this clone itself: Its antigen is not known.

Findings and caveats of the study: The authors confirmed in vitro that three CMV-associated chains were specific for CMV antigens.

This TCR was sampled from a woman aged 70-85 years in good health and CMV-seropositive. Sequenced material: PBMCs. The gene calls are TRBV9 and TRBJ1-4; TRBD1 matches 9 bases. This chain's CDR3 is CASSETGGGEKLFF. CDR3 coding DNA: TGTGCCAGCAGCGAGACAGGGGGTGGTGAAAAACTGTTTTTT.